Sequencing of this T cell receptor (beta chain) was carried out in a study of T cell responses to AZD1222 COVID-19 vaccine. Whole-study results and caveats: Among spike-specific TCRs, nearly half reportedly target unmutated variant regions. No day 14 peak samples; only post-peak repertoires were characterized. Seropositivity was recorded at baseline in only six AZD1222 recipients. Clonal diversity was possibly underestimated, and the donors were mostly white British, with more females.

Data came from immunoSEQ multiplex PCR; TCRdb stores just in-frame clones and leaves some out. The sample carries about 130,000 clones, around 94% recorded once. On this clone itself: Its antigen is unidentified.

The sequence was collected from an adult in good health. Specimen: peripheral blood, collected on day 0 of AZD1222 vaccination.

CDR3 sequence (DNA): TGTGCCAGCAGCTTAGTGCTAGGGGTAACTGAAGCTTTCTTT. Protein: CASSLVLGVTEAFF. The chain joins TRBV11-2 to TRBJ1-1; TRBD1 might be the D (5 bases). Germline V CDR1 and CDR2: SGHAT, FQNNGV. Between the trimmed V and J ends, which lost 1 base and 5 bases, there was a span of 11 bases. The CDR3 totals 14 residues.